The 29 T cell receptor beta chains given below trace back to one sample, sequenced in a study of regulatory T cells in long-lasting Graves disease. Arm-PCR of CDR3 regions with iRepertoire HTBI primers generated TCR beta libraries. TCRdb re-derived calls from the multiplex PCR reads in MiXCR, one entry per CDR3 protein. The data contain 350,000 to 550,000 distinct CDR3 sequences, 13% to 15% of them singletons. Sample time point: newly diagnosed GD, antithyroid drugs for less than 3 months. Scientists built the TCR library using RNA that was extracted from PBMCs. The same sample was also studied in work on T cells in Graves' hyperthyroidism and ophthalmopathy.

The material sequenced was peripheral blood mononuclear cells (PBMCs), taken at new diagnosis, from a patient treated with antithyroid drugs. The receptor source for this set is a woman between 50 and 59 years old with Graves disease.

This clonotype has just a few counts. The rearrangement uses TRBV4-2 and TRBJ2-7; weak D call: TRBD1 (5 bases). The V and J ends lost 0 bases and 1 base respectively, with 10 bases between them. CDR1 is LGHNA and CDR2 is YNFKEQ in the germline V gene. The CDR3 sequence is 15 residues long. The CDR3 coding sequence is TGTGCCAGCAGCCAAGAAGGGGCTCCGTCCTACGAGCAGTACTTC. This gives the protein CASSQEGAPSYEQYF.

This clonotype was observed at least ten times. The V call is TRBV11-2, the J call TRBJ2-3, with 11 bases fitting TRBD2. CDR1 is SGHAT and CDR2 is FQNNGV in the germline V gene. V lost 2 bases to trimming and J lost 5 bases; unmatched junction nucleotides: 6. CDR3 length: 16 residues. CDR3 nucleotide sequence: TGTGCCAGCAGCTTAAACTCCGGGACTAGCGGAGATACGCAGTATTTT. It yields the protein CASSLNSGTSGDTQYF.

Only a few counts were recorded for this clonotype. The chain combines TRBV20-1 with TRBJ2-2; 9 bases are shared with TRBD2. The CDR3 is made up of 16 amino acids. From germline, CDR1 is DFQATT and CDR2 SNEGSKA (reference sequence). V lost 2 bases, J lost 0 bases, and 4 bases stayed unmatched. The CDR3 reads CSARKLAGTNTGELFF. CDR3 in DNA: TGCAGTGCTAGAAAACTAGCGGGTACGAACACCGGGGAGCTGTTTTTT.

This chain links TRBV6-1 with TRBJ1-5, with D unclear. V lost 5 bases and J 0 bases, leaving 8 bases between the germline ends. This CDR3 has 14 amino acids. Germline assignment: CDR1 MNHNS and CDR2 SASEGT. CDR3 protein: CASSKSNSNQPQHF. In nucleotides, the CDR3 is TGTGCCAGCAGTAAGTCTAATAGCAATCAGCCCCAGCATTTT.

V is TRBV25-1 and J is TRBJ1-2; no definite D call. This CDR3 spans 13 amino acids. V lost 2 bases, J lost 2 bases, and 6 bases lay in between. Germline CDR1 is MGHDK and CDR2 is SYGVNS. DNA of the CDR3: TGTGCCAGCAGTGAAACCCTCAACTATGGCTACACCTTC. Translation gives CASSETLNYGYTF.

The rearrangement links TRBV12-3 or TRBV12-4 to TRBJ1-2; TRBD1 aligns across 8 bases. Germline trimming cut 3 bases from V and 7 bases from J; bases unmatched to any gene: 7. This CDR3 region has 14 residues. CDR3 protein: CASSFGQGAAGYTF. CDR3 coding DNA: TGTGCCAGCAGTTTTGGGCAGGGGGCAGCTGGCTACACCTTC.

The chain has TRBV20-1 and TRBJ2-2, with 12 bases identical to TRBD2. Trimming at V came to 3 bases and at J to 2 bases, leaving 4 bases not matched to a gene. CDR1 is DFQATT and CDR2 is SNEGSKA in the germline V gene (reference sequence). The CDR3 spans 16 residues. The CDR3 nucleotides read TGCAGTGCTAGGACTAGCGGGAGAGTTAACACCGGGGAGCTGTTTTTT. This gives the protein CSARTSGRVNTGELFF.

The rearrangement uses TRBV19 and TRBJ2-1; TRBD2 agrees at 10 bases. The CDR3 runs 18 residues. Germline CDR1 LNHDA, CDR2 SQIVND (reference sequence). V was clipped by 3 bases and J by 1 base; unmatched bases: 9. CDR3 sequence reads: CASSILAGVSASYNEQFF. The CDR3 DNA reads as TGTGCCAGTAGTATTCTAGCGGGAGTGAGCGCGTCCTACAATGAGCAGTTCTTC.

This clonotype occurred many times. CDR3 sequence reads: CASSLLAGVSTDTQYF. CDR3 coding DNA: TGTGCCAGCAGCCTCCTAGCGGGAGTGAGCACAGATACGCAGTATTTT. The V and J genes are TRBV27 and TRBJ2-3; 10 nucleotides align to TRBD2. CDR3 length: 16 residues. Trimming cost V 6 bases and J 0 bases; bases outside gene matches: 6. CDR1 is MNHEY, CDR2 SMNVEV, per germline (reference sequence).

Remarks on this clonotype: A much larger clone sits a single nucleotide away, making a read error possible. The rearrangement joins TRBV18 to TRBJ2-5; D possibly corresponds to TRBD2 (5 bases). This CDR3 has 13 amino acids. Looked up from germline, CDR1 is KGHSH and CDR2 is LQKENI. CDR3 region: CASSEEREETQHF. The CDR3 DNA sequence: TGTGCCAGCTCGGAAGAGAGGGAAGAGACCCAGCACTTC.

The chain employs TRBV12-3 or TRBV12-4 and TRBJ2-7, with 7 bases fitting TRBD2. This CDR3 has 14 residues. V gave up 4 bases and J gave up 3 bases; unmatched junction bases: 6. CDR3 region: CASSWLAEDYEQYF. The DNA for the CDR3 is TGTGCCAGCAGTTGGCTAGCGGAGGACTACGAGCAGTACTTC.

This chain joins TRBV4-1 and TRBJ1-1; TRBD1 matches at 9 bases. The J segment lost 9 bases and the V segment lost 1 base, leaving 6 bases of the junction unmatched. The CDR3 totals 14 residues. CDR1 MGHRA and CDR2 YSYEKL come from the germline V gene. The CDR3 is CASSQAQGAGKAFF. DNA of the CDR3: TGCGCCAGCAGCCAAGCACAGGGGGCTGGGAAAGCTTTCTTT.

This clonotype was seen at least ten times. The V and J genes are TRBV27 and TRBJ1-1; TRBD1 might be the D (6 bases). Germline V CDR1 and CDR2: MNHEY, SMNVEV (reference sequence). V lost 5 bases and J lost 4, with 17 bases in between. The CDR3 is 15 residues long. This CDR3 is CASSPHREGGTEAFF. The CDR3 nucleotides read TGTGCCAGCAGTCCTCACAGGGAAGGCGGCACTGAAGCTTTCTTT.

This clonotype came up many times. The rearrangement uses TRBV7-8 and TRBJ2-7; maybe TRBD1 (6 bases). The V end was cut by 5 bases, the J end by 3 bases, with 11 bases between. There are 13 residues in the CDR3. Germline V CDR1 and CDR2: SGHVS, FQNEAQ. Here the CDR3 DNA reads TGTGCCAGCAGCCTGCGGACAGACTACGAGCAGTACTTC. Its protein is CASSLRTDYEQYF. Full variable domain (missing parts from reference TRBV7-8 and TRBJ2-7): GAGVSQSPRYKVAKRGQDVALRCDPISGHVSLFWYQQALGQGPEFLTYFQNEAQLDKSGLPSDRFFAERPEGSVSTLKIQRTQQEDSAVYLCASSLRTDYEQYFGPGTRLTVT.

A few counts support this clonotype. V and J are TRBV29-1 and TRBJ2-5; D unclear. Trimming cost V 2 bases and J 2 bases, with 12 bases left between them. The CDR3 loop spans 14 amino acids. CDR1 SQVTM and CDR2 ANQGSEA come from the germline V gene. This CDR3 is CSVERSPLQETQYF. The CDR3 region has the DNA TGCAGCGTTGAAAGATCCCCCCTTCAAGAGACCCAGTACTTC. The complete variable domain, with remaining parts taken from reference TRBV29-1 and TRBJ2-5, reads SAVISQKPSRDICQRGTSLTIQCQVDSQVTMMFWYRQQPGQSLTLIATANQGSEATYESGFVIDKFPISRPNLTFSTLTVSNMSPEDSSIYLCSVERSPLQETQYFGPGTRLLVL.

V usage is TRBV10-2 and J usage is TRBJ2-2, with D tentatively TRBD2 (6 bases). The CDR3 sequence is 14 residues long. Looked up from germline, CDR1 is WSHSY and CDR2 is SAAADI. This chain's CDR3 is CAGRRLANTGELFF. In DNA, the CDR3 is TGCGCAGGGAGGCGACTAGCGAACACCGGGGAGCTGTTTTTT.

The DNA of the CDR3 is TGTGCCAGCAGCTTAGATTTAGCGGGAGAGACCCAGTACTTC. Residues: CASSLDLAGETQYF. J is TRBJ2-5 and V is TRBV11-2; 7 bases are a match to TRBD2. The CDR3 contains 14 residues. Losses at the gene ends were 0 bases for V and 4 bases for J; bases not matched to a gene: 2. Germline V lookup: CDR1 SGHAT, CDR2 FQNNGV.

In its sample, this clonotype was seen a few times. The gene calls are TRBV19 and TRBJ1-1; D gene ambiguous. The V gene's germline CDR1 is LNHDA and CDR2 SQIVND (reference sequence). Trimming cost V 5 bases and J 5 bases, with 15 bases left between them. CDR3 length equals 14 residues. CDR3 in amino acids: CASSYPGEGTEAFF. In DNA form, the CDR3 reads TGTGCCAGTAGTTACCCCGGGGAGGGTACTGAAGCTTTCTTT.

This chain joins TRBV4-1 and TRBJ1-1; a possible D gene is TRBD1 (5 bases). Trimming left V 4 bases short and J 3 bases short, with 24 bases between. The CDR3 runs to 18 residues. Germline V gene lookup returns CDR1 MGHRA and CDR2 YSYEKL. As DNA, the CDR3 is TGCGCCAGCAGCCTACCCCCCACAGGCATGGTTTTCGACACTGAAGCTTTCTTT. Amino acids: CASSLPPTGMVFDTEAFF.

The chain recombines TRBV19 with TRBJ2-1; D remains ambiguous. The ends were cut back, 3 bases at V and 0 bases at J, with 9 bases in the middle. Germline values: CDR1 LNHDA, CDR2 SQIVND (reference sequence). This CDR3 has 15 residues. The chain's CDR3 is CASSMYWSSYNEQFF. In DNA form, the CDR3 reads TGTGCCAGTAGTATGTACTGGAGCTCCTACAATGAGCAGTTCTTC.

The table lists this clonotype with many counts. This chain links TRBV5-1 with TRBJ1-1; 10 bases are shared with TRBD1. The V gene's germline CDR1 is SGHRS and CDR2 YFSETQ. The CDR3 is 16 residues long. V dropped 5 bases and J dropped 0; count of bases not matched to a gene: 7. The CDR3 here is CASRGQGLGMNTEAFF. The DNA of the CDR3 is TGCGCCAGCAGGGGACAGGGGCTGGGGATGAACACTGAAGCTTTCTTT.

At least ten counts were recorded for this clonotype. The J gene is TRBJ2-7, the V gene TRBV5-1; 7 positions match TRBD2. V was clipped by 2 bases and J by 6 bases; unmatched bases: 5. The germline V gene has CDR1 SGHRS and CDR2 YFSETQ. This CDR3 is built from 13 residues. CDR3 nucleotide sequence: TGCGCCAGCAGCTTCCAGCGGGATGGCGAGCAGTACTTC. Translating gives CASSFQRDGEQYF.

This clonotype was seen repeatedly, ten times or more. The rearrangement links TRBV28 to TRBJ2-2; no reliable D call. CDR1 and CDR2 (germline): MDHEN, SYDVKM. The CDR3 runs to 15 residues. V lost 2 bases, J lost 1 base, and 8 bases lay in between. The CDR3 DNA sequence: TGTGCCAGCAGTTTAAGGTGGGGGAACACCGGGGAGCTGTTTTTT. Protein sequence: CASSLRWGNTGELFF.

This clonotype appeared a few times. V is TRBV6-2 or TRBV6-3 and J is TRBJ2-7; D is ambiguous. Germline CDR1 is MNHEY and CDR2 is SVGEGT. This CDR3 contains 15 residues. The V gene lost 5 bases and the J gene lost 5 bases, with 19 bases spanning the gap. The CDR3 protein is CASSEAAGKENEQYF. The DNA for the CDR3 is TGTGCCAGCAGTGAAGCTGCTGGGAAGGAAAACGAGCAGTACTTC.

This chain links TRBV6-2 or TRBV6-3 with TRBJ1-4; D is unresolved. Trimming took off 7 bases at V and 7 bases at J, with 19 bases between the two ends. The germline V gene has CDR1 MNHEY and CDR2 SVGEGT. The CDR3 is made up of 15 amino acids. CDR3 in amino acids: CASTQRTEGGEKLFF. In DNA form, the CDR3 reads TGTGCCAGCACCCAACGGACGGAGGGAGGTGAAAAACTGTTTTTT.

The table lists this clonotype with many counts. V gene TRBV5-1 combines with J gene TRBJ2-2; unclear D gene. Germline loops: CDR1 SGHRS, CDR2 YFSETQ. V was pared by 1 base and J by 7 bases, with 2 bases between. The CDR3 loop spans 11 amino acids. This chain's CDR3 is CASSLLGELFF. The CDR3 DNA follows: TGCGCCAGCAGCTTGCTCGGGGAGCTGTTTTTT. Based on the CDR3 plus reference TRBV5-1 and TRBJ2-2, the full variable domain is KAGVTQTPRYLIKTRGQQVTLSCSPISGHRSVSWYQQTPGQGLQFLFEYFSETQRNKGNFPGRFSGRQFSNSRSEMNVSTLELGDSALYLCASSLLGELFFGEGSRLTVL.

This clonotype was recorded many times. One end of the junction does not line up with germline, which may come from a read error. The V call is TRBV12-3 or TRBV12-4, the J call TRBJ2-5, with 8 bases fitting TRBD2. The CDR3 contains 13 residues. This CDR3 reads CASSVAGKETQYF. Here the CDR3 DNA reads TGTGCCAGCAGTGTAGCGGGGAAAGAGACCCAGTACTTC.

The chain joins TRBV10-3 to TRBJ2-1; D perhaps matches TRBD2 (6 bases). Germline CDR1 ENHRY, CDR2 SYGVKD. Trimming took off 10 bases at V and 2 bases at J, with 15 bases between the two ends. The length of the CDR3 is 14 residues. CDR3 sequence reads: CATRAGFTYNEQFF. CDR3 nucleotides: TGTGCCACCAGAGCGGGTTTCACCTACAATGAGCAGTTCTTC.

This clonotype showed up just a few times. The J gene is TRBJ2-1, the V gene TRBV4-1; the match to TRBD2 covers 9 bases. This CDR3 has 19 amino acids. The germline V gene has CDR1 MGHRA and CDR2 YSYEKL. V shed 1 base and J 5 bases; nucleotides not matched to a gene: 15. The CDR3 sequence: CASSQVSLAGWLDHNEQFF. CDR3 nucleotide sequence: TGCGCCAGCAGCCAAGTAAGTCTAGCGGGGTGGTTGGACCACAATGAGCAGTTCTTC.